The 8 T cell receptor beta chains in this list originate from one sample, sequenced in a study of T cell responses to AZD1222 COVID-19 vaccine. Libraries were prepared by immunoSEQ multiplex PCR; TCRdb keeps only in-frame clonotypes and omits some of them. The sample yields 95,000 to 100,000 clones, 65% to 85% seen once. The starting material was peripheral blood, obtained 28 days after the second AZD1222 dose. These receptors all come from an adult who received the AZD1222 COVID-19 vaccine.

V and J are TRBV27 and TRBJ2-3; D is perhaps TRBD1 (5 bases). This CDR3 spans 14 amino acids. CDR1 is MNHEY, CDR2 SMNVEV, per germline (reference sequence). V was pared by 4 bases and J by 5 bases, with 13 bases between. CDR3 sequence (DNA): TGTGCCAGCAGTTCCATCGGTGACAGAGATACGCAGTATTTT. Translating it yields CASSSIGDRDTQYF.

This clone was seen more than once but under ten times. The rearrangement links TRBV19 to TRBJ2-3, with 9 bases aligning to TRBD2. Germline-derived CDR1 and CDR2 are LNHDA and SQIVND (reference sequence). The CDR3 spans 15 residues. The V segment lost 5 bases and the J segment 2 bases; nucleotides outside the gene matches: 5. DNA of the CDR3: TGTGCCAGTAGTGAAGCTAGCGGGGTCACAGATACGCAGTATTTT. As protein: CASSEASGVTDTQYF.

This chain connects TRBV7-2 to TRBJ1-5; D is unclear. CDR1 SGHTA and CDR2 FQGNSA come from the germline V gene. The CDR3 runs to 14 residues. The ends were cut back, 5 bases at V and 0 bases at J, with 8 bases in the middle. The CDR3 sequence is CASSPRLSNQPQHF. The CDR3 DNA reads TGTGCCAGCAGCCCCCGACTTAGCAATCAGCCCCAGCATTTT.

This clone was seen only once. The chain links TRBV19 to TRBJ1-2, with D unclear. In germline, CDR1 is LNHDA, CDR2 SQIVND (reference sequence). This CDR3 has 11 residues. With 3 bases removed from V and 5 bases from J, the gap between germline ends came to 4 bases. CDR3 in DNA: TGTGCCAGTAGTATTGGTTATGGCTACACCTTC. As protein: CASSIGYGYTF.

The chain uses TRBV28 and TRBJ1-1; 8 nucleotides match TRBD1. Germline CDR1 is MDHEN and CDR2 is SYDVKM. V gave up 8 bases and J gave up 0 bases; unmatched junction bases: 8. The length of the CDR3 is 15 residues. The CDR3 loop reads CASHPPGQVNTEAFF. The CDR3, as DNA: TGTGCCAGCCACCCCCCGGGACAGGTGAACACTGAAGCTTTCTTT.

Only a few counts were recorded for this clone. The gene calls are TRBV5-1 and TRBJ2-2; D is uncertain. The V end lost 0 bases, the J end lost 0 bases, and 6 bases lay between the germline ends. The CDR3 has 15 amino acids. Per the germline V gene, CDR1 is SGHRS and CDR2 is YFSETQ. The CDR3: CASSLAGTNTGELFF. Written as DNA, the CDR3 is TGCGCCAGCAGCTTGGCCGGCACGAACACCGGGGAGCTGTTTTTT.

The CDR3 sequence is CASSLRAPYEQYF. Here the CDR3 DNA reads TGTGCCAGCAGCCTTCGGGCCCCCTACGAGCAGTACTTC. This chain connects TRBV7-9 to TRBJ2-7, with unresolved D. Germline loops: CDR1 SEHNR, CDR2 FQNEAQ (reference sequence). Trimming removed 5 bases at V and 2 bases at J, with 10 bases between. This CDR3 has 13 residues.

The chain recombines TRBV20-1 with TRBJ2-5; D gene uncertain. Between the trimmed V and J ends, which lost 3 bases and 3 bases, there was a span of 8 bases. The CDR3 loop spans 12 amino acids. CDR1 and CDR2 (germline): DFQATT, SNEGSKA (reference sequence). The chain's CDR3 is CSASAKEETQYF. CDR3 DNA sequence: TGCAGTGCTAGTGCCAAGGAAGAGACCCAGTACTTC.